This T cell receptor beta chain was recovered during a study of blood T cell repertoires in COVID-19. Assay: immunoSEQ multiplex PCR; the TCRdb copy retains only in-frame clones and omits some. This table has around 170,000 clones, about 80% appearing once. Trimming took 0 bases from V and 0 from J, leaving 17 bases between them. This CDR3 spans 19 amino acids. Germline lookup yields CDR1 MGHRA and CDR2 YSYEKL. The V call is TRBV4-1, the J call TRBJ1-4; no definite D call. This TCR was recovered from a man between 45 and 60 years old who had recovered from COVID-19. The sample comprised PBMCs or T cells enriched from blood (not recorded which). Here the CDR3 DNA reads TGCGCCAGCAGCCAAGATAGGCCCGGGTCAGCCGCAACTAATGAAAAACTGTTTTTT. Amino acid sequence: CASSQDRPGSAATNEKLFF.